The 13 T cell receptor beta chains below come from one sample, sequenced in a study of radiation and T cells in renal cell carcinoma (dated by TCRdb to 2018 to 2020). The method was the immunoSEQ multiplex PCR assay. TCRdb provides this immuneACCESS table in a form limited to in-frame rearrangements. Some clones are lacking; in checked studies, under half of them reflect an unresolved V gene, and why the rest are absent is not known. Counted in this sample were some 150,000 clones; 70% to 90% of them appeared once. The ten largest clones represent around 12% of the sample. This specimen's time point label, interpreted: baseline pretreatment blood. What the treatment or condition label conveys for this sample: 15 Gy SBRT to primary tumor, nephrectomy 4 weeks later. The sequences come from blood, collected from a patient whose treatment included radiotherapy and nephrectomy. The source of these receptors is a woman in her 50s with renal cell carcinoma.

The J gene is TRBJ2-2, the V gene TRBV28; D may be TRBD1 (5 bases). Trimming shortened V by 8 bases and J by 4 bases, and 11 bases separated the two germline ends. The CDR3 runs 13 residues. Germline-derived CDR1 and CDR2 are MDHEN and SYDVKM. The DNA for the CDR3 is TGTGCCAGCGGCCGACAGTCCACCGGGGAGCTGTTTTTT. Protein: CASGRQSTGELFF.

The chain carries TRBV15 and TRBJ2-7; TRBD1 aligns across 9 bases. V lost 2 bases to trimming and J lost 9 bases; unmatched junction nucleotides: 11. The germline gives CDR1 LNHNV, CDR2 YYDKDF (reference sequence). The CDR3 is 15 residues long. The CDR3 nucleotides read TGTGCCACCAGCAGACCCCCTGGACAGGGGATCGGGCAGTACTTC. This gives the protein CATSRPPGQGIGQYF.

CDR3 sequence reads: CASSLDPGTYNEQFF. The CDR3 DNA sequence: TGTGCCAGCAGCTTGGATCCAGGGACCTACAATGAGCAGTTCTTC. The J gene is TRBJ2-1, the V gene TRBV5-8; D perhaps matches TRBD1 (5 bases). The ends were cut back, 0 bases at V and 2 bases at J, with 9 bases in the middle. There are 15 residues in the CDR3. Germline assignment: CDR1 SGHTS and CDR2 YDEGEE.

This clone appeared a single time. DNA for the CDR3: TGTGCCAGCAGCGTAGGGGCGGAATCTAACTATGGCTACACCTTC. It is translated as CASSVGAESNYGYTF. V is TRBV9 and J is TRBJ1-2; D not certain. CDR3 length: 15 residues. Germline V gene data show CDR1 as SGDLS and CDR2 as YYNGEE. Trimming stripped 0 bases from V and 0 bases from J, with 9 bases between.

The rearrangement joins TRBV7-9 to TRBJ1-5; a weak D match, TRBD1 (5 bases). Trimming left V 5 bases short and J 7 bases short, with 18 bases between. CDR3 length: 15 residues. Germline values: CDR1 SEHNR, CDR2 FQNEAQ (reference sequence). In DNA, the CDR3 is TGTGCCAGCAGCCCGACCGGGGGGGAGGGACAGCCCCAGCATTTT. As protein: CASSPTGGEGQPQHF.

The chain carries TRBV5-1 and TRBJ2-1; 7 nucleotides agree with TRBD2. Germline loops: CDR1 SGHRS, CDR2 YFSETQ. J was trimmed by 0 bases and V by 2 bases; bases with no gene match: 8. The CDR3 is made up of 17 amino acids. Here the CDR3 reads CASSLSPGGGSYNEQFF. CDR3 nucleotide sequence: TGCGCCAGCAGCTTAAGCCCTGGGGGGGGCTCCTACAATGAGCAGTTCTTC.

Here the CDR3 reads CASSLISRINNEQFF. The CDR3 DNA sequence: TGTGCCAGCTCCCTGATTTCACGGATTAACAATGAGCAGTTCTTC. V is TRBV18 and J is TRBJ2-1; D gene ambiguous. V was pared by 6 bases and J by 5 bases, with 17 bases between. Germline CDR1 and CDR2: KGHSH and LQKENI. This CDR3 has 15 residues.

J is TRBJ1-2 and V is TRBV7-2, with a tentative D call TRBD1 (6 bases). Germline-derived CDR1 and CDR2 are SGHTA and FQGNSA. Deletions cut 5 bases from V and 2 bases from J, with 12 bases between. This CDR3 spans 14 amino acids. As DNA, the CDR3 is TGTGCCAGCAGCCCCGATACAGGGAACTATGGCTACACCTTC. This sequence encodes CASSPDTGNYGYTF.

The rearrangement links TRBV13 to TRBJ2-2; 9 positions agree with TRBD1. The CDR3 is 14 residues long. The V and J ends lost 2 bases and 7 bases, in that order; junction bases with no gene match: 2. From germline, CDR1 is PRHDT and CDR2 FYEKMQ (reference sequence). The CDR3 nucleotides are TGTGCCAGCAGCTTATGGACAGGGGTCGGGGAGCTGTTTTTT. Its protein product is CASSLWTGVGELFF.

The chain uses TRBV7-2 and TRBJ2-3; 8 bases fit TRBD2. Germline V lookup: CDR1 SGHTA, CDR2 FQGNSA. V lost 4 bases to trimming and J lost 1 base; unmatched junction nucleotides: 7. The length of the CDR3 is 16 residues. The DNA for the CDR3 is TGTGCCAGCAGCTCCCGAGGAGCGGGGGGCACAGATACGCAGTATTTT. It codes for CASSSRGAGGTDTQYF.

The chain links TRBV12-5 to TRBJ1-6; D possibly corresponds to TRBD1 (5 bases). This CDR3 has 13 amino acids. Germline V gene data show CDR1 as LGHNT and CDR2 as FRNRAP. V lost 2 bases and J lost 10, with 9 bases in between. This CDR3 is CASGLQGASPLHF. Here the CDR3 DNA reads TGTGCTAGTGGTTTGCAGGGAGCCTCACCCCTCCACTTT. The entire variable domain, with the rest obtained from reference TRBV12-5 and TRBJ1-6, is as follows: DARVTQTPRHKVTEMGQEVTMRCQPILGHNTVFWYRQTMMQGLELLAYFRNRAPLDDSGMPKDRFSAEMPDATLATLKIQPSEPRDSAVYFCASGLQGASPLHFGNGTRLTVT.

This chain connects TRBV4-2 to TRBJ1-1; TRBD1 agrees at 8 bases. The V and J ends lost 0 bases and 1 base, in that order; junction bases with no gene match: 13. The CDR3 covers 19 residues. Germline loops: CDR1 LGHNA, CDR2 YNFKEQ. This CDR3 reads CASSQDLRTGRVGNTEAFF. CDR3 bases: TGTGCCAGCAGCCAAGATCTTAGGACAGGGAGAGTGGGGAACACTGAAGCTTTCTTT.

This sequence joins TRBV10-1 and TRBJ1-5, with 8 bases that match TRBD1. CDR1 is WNHNN, CDR2 SYGVQD, per germline (reference sequence). This CDR3 has 14 amino acids. Trimming took 6 bases from V and 6 from J; bases not matched to a gene: 7. The CDR3 DNA reads as TGCGCCAGCAGAGGACAGGGTTCCGCTCAGCCCCAGCATTTT. As protein: CASRGQGSAQPQHF.